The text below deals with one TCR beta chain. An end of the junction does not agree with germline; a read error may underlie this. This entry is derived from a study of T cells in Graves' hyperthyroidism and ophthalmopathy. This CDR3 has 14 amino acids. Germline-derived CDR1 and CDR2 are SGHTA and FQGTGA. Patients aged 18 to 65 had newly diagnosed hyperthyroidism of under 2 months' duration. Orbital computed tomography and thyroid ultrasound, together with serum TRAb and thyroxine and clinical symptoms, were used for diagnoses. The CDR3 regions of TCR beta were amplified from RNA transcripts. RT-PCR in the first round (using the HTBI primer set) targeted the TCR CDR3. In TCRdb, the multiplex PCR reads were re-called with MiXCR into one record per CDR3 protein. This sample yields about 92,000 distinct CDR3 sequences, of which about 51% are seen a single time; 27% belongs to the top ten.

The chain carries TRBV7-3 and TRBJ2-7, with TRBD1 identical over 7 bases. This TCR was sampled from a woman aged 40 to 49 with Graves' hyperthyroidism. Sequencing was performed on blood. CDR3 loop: CASSLLGGPYEQYF. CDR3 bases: TGCGCCAGCAGCCTGTTAGGGGGCCCCTACGAGCAGTACTTC.